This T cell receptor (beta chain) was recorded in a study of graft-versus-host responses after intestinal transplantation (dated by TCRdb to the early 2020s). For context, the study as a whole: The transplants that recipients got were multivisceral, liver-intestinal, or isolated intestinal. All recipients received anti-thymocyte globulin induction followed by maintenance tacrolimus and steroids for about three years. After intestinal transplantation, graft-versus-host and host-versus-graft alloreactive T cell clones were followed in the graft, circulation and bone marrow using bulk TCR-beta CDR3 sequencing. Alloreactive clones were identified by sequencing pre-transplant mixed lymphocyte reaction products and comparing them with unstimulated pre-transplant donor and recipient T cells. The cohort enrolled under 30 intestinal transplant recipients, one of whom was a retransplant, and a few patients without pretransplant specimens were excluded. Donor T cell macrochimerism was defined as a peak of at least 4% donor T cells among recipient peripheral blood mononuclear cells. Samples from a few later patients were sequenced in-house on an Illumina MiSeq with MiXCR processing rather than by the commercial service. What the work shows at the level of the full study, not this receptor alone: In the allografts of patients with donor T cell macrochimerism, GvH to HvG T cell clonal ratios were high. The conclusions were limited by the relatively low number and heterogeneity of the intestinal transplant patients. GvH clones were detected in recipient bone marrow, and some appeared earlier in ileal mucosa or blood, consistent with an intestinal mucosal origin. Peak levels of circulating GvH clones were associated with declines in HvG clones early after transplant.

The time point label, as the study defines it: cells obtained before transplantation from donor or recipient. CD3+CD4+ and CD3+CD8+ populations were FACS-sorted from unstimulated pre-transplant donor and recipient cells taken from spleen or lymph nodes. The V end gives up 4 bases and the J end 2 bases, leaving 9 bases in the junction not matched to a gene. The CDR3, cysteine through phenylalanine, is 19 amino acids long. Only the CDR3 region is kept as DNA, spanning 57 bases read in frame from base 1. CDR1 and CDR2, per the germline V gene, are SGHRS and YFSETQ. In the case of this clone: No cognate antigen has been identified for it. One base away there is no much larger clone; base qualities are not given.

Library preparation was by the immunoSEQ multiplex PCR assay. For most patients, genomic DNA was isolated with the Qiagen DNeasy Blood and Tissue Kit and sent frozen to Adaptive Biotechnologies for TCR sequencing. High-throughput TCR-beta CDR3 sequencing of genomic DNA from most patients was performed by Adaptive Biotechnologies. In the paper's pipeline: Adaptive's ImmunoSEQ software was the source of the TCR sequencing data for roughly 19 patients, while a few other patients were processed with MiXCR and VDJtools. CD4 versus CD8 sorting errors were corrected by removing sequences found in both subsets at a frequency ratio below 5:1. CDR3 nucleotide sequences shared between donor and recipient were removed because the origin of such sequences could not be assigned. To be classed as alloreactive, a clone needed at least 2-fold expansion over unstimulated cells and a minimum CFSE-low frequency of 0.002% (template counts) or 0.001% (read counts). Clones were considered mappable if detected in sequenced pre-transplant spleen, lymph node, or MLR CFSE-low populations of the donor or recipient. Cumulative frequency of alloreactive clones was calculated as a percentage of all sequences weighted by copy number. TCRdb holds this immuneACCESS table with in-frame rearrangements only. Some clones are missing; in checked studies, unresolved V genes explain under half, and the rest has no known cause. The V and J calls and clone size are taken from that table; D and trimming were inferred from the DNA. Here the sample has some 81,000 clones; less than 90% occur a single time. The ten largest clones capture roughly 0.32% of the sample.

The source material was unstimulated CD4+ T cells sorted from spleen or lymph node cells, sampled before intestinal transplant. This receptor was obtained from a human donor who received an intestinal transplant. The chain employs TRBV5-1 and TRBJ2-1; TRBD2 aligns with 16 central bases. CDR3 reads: CASSASGTSGGAPYNEQFF. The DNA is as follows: TGCGCCAGCAGCGCATCAGGGACTAGCGGGGGGGCCCCCTACAATGAGCAGTTCTTC.